This T cell receptor beta chain was sequenced in a study of T-cell reconstitution after alpha-beta-depleted transplantation in children. The CDR3 is 16 amino acids. Germline assignment: CDR1 DFQATT and CDR2 SNEGSKA (reference sequence). Trimming shortened V by 5 bases and J by 7 bases, and 24 bases separated the two germline ends. Unique molecular identifiers were used in preparing the TCRbeta library. Each CDR3 protein gets one entry after TCRdb re-called the PCR reads with MiXCR. The data contain 610,000 or so distinct CDR3 sequences, 25% to 30% of them seen just once; the ten biggest clones take up less than 40%.

The input for sequencing was PBMCs, taken before TCRalphabeta/CD19-depleted stem cell transplant. This receptor was obtained from a boy younger than two with Wiskott-Aldrich syndrome, due to receive a stem cell transplant. The chain employs TRBV20-1 and TRBJ2-1, with no clear D. The CDR3 DNA sequence: TGCAGTGCTGCCACATGGTGGGCCCTAAAACTAAATGAGCAGTTCTTC. It translates to CSAATWWALKLNEQFF.